The entry below gives a single T cell receptor beta chain sequence along with its context. In its sample, this clonotype was seen a few times. The antigen this receptor binds is unknown. Per-nucleotide qualities are absent, and no much larger clonotype sits a single base away. The data were obtained in a study of spatial heterogeneity in lung cancer (dated by TCRdb to the late 2010s). At the level of the whole study: Samples were obtained from 70 to 85 patients with early-stage, untreated non-small cell lung cancer from the lung TRACERx cohort. Follow-up PBMC samples were sequenced whenever available, and the median time to follow-up was around two years after resection. More beta-chain than alpha-chain transcripts were consistently detected, likely reflecting higher beta-chain transcript abundance. In the raw uncorrected reads, each unique combination of TCR and UMI appeared on average more than ten times. TCR alpha and beta repertoires were quantitatively compared across multiple tumor regions, matched nontumor lung and blood in non-small cell lung cancer. TCR repertoire features were related to nonsynonymous mutation counts determined by whole-exome sequencing of tumor tissue. Both alpha and beta chains were TCR-sequenced in a few hundred tumor regions, roughly 70 matched nontumor lung samples and around 50 PBMC samples obtained at surgery. Results the study describes overall, beyond this receptor: Additional single-cell paired TCR alpha and beta sequencing was considered necessary to confirm, at a functional level, the hypothesis that regional TCRs recognize regional mutations. Only around 15 patients were included in the comparisons of baseline and follow-up blood repertoires. Ubiquitous expanded tumor TCRs were detected in blood more often at tumor resection than at routine follow-up.

The time point label on this specimen signifies: blood at routine non-recurrence follow-up after resection. Without any cell sorting, TCR sequencing was performed on whole RNA extracted either from tumor and nontumor lung tissue or from cryopreserved PBMC samples. A patient was chosen for TCR sequencing only when enough RNA was available from at least two tumor regions. Receptor amplification or capture employed 5' RACE. These reads were obtained on a NextSeq 500. In the TCR library protocol, a unique molecular identifier was attached to each TCR cDNA molecule so that PCR and sequencing errors could be corrected. In the original analysis: Decombinator tools were used for TCR identification, UMI-based error correction and CDR3 extraction. TCRs above a frequency of 2 per 1,000, corresponding to the top 1% of the tumor frequency distribution, were defined as expanded. Each repertoire was subsampled 100 times to 5,000 TCRs, after which Renyi diversity was computed with the R vegan package. CDR3 similarity networks were built from amino acid triplet string-kernel similarity, connecting CDR3s with pairwise similarity above 0.82. TCRdb passed the public sequencing reads through fastp at Q25 and MiXCR, retaining productive beta sequences. Each CDR3 protein appears once, grouped with its most common genes and DNA. TCRdb's processing, not the authors' own work, is the source of the V and J calls. Within this sample are tens of thousands of distinct CDR3 sequences, with around 9.7% of them counted one time only. Roughly 20% of the sample is taken by the ten largest.

The CDR3 goes from the cysteine to the phenylalanine over 13 residues. Only the CDR3 portion is preserved as DNA: 39 bases, with reading frame beginning at the first base. V has 6 bases trimmed and J has 7 bases trimmed; junction bases matching no gene number 5. From a lookup of the germline V gene, CDR1 and CDR2 are MNHEY and SVGEGT. The chain is made from TRBV6-2 or TRBV6-3 and TRBJ1-5; 8 bases in the junction line up with TRBD1. Sequences were derived from PBMCs, sampled at follow-up. The sequence derives from a male donor with early-stage non-small cell lung cancer. DNA sequence: TGTGCCAGCAGGGACAGGGAAGGACAGCCCCAGCATTTT. This is translated as CASRDREGQPQHF.